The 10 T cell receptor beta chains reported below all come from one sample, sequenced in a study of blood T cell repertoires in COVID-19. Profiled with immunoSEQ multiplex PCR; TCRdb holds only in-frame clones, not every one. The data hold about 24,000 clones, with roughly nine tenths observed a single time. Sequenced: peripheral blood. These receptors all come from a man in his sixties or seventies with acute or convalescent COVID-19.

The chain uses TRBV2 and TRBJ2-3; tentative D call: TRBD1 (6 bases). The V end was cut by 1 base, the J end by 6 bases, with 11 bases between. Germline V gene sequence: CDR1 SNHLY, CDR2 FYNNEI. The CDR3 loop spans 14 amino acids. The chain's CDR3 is CASSEGLRGDTQYF. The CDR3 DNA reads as TGTGCCAGCAGTGAAGGCCTAAGGGGGGATACGCAGTATTTT.

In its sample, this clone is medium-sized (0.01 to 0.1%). CDR3 DNA sequence: TGTGCCAGCAGCGTATTGGGGCAGTCCACAGATACGCAGTATTTT. Translated, it gives CASSVLGQSTDTQYF. V gene TRBV9 combines with J gene TRBJ2-3; maybe TRBD1 (5 bases). Germline CDR1 reads SGDLS; CDR2 reads YYNGEE. The ends were cut back, 1 base at V and 2 bases at J, with 11 bases in the middle. CDR3 length: 15 residues.

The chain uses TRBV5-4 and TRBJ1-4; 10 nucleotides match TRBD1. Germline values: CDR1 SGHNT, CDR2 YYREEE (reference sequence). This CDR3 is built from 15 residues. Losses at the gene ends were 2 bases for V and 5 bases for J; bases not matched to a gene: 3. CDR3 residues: CASSLRGQGNEKLFF. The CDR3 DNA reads TGTGCCAGCAGCTTAAGGGGACAGGGGAATGAAAAACTGTTTTTT.

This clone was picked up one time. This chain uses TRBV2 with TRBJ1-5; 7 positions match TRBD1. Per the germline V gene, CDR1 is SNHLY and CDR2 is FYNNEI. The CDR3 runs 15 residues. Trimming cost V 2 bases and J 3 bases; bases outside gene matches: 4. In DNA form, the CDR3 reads TGTGCCAGCAGTGAAAACAGGGGACACAATCAGCCCCAGCATTTT. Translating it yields CASSENRGHNQPQHF.

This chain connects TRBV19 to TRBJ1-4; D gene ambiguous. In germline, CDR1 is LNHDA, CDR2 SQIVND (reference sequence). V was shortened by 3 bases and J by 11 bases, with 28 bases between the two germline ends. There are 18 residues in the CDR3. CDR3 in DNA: TGTGCCAGTAGTATGGCGCTTATCTCCTCCGGTAGAAGGGAGAAACTGTTTTTT. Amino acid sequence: CASSMALISSGRREKLFF. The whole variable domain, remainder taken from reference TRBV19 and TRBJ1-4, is DGGITQSPKYLFRKEGQNVTLSCEQNLNHDAMYWYRQDPGQGLRLIYYSQIVNDFQKGDIAEGYSVSREKKESFPLTVTSAQKNPTAFYLCASSMALISSGRREKLFFGSGTQLSVL.

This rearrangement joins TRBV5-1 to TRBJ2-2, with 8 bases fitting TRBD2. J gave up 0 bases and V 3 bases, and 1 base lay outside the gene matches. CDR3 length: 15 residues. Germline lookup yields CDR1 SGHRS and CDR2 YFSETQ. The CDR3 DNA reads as TGCGCCAGCAGCTGGGGACTAGCGAACACCGGGGAGCTGTTTTTT. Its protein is CASSWGLANTGELFF.

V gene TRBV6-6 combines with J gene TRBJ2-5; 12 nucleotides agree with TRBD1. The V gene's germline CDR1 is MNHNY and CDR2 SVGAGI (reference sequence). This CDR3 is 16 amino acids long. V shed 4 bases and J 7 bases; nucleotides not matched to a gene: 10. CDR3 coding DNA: TGTGCCAGCAGTTCCGATGGGACAGGGGGCTCGGGGACCCAGTACTTC. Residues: CASSSDGTGGSGTQYF.

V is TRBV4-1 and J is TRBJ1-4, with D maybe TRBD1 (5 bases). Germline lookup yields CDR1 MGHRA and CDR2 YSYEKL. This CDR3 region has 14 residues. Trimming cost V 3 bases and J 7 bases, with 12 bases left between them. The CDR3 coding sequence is TGCGCCAGCAGCCAGTCGGGGGTAGGTGAAAAACTGTTTTTT. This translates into CASSQSGVGEKLFF.

CDR3 loop: CASSLRQGGNSPLHF. DNA of the CDR3: TGCGCCAGCAGCTTGAGACAGGGAGGCAATTCACCCCTCCACTTT. The V call is TRBV5-1, the J call TRBJ1-6; 7 nucleotides align to TRBD1. The CDR3 spans 15 residues. V was pared by 1 base and J by 7 bases, with 5 bases of the junction left unmatched. The germline gives CDR1 SGHRS, CDR2 YFSETQ.

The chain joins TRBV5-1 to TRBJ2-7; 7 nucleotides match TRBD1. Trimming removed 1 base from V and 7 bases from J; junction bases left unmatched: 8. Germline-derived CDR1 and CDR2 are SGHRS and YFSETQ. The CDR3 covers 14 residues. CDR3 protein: CASSLRRGSEEQYF. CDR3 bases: TGCGCCAGCAGCTTGCGCAGGGGGAGTGAAGAGCAGTACTTC.